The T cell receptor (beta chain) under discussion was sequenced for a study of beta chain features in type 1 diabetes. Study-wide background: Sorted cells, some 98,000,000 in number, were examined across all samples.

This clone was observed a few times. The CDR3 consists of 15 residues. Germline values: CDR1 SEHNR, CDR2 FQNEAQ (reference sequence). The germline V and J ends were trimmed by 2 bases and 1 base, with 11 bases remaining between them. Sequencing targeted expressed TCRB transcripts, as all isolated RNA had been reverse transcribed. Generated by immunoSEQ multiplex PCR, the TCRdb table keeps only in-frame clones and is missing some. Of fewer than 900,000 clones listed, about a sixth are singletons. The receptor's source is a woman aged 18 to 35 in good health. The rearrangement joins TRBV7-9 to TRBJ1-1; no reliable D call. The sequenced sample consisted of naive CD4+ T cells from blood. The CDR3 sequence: CASSLFGVSNTEAFF. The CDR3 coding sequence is TGTGCCAGCAGCTTATTTGGGGTTTCGAACACTGAAGCTTTCTTT. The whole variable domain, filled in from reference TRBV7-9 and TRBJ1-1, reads DTGVSQNPRHKITKRGQNVTFRCDPISEHNRLYWYRQTLGQGPEFLTYFQNEAQLEKSRLLSDRFSAERPKGSFSTLEIQRTEQGDSAMYLCASSLFGVSNTEAFFGQGTRLTVV.